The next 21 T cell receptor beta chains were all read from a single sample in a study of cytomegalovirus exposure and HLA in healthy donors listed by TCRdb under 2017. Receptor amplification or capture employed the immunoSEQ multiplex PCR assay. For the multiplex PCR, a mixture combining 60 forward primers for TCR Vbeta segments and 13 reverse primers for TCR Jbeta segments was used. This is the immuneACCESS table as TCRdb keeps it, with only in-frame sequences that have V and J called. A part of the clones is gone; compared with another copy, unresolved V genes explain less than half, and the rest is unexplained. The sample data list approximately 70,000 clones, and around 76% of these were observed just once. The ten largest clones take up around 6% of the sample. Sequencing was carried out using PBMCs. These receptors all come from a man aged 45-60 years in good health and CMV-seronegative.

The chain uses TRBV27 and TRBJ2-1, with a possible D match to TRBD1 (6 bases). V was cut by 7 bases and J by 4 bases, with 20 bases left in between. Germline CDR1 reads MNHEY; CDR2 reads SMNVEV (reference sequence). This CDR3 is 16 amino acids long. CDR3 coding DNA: TGTGCCAGCACTAATGGGGGCCTTCCTACTTACAATGAGCAGTTCTTC. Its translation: CASTNGGLPTYNEQFF.

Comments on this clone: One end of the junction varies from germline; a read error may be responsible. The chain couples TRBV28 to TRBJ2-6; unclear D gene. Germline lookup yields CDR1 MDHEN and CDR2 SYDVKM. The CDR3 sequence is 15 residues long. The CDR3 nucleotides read TGTGCCAGCACTTTAGCCCGGTCTGGGGCCAACGTCCTGACTTTC. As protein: CASTLARSGANVLTF.

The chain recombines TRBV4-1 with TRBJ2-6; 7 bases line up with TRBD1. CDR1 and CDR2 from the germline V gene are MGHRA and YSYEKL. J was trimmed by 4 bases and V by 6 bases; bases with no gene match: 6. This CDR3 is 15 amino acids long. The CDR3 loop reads CASSLTGVGANVLTF. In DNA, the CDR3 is TGCGCCAGCAGTCTTACAGGGGTCGGGGCCAACGTCCTGACTTTC.

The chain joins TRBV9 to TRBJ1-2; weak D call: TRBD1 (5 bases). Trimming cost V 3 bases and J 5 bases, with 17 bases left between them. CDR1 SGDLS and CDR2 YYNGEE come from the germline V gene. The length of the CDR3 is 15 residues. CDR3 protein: CASSATVDRAYGYTF. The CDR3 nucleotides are TGTGCCAGCAGCGCAACCGTAGACAGAGCGTATGGCTACACCTTC.

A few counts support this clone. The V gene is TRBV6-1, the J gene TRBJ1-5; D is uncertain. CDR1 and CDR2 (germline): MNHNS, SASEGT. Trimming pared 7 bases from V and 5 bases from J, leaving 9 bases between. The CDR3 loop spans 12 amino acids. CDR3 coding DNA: TGTGCCAGCACCCCCCGGGATCAGCCCCAGCATTTT. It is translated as CASTPRDQPQHF.

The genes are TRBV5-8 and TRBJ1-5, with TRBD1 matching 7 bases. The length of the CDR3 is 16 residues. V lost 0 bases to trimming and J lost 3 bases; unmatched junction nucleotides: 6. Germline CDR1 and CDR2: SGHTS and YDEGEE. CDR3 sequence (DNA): TGTGCCAGCAGCTTGGTTAAGGGGGCTGACAATCAGCCCCAGCATTTT. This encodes CASSLVKGADNQPQHF. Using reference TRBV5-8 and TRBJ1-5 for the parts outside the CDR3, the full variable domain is EAGVTQSPTHLIKTRGQQATLRCSPISGHTSVYWYQQALGLGLQFLLWYDEGEERNRGNFPPRFSGRQFPNYSSELNVNALELEDSALYLCASSLVKGADNQPQHFGDGTRLSIL.

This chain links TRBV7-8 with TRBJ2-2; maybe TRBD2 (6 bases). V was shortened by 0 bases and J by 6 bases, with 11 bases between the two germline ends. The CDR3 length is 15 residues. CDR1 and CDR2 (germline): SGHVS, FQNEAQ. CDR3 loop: CASSLAAGNPGELFF. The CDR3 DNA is TGTGCCAGCAGCTTAGCTGCGGGAAACCCCGGGGAGCTGTTTTTT.

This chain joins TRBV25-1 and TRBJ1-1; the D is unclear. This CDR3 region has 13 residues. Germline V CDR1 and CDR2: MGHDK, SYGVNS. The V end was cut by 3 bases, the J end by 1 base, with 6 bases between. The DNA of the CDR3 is TGTGCCAGCAGTGATTCCCGGAACACTGAAGCTTTCTTT. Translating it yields CASSDSRNTEAFF.

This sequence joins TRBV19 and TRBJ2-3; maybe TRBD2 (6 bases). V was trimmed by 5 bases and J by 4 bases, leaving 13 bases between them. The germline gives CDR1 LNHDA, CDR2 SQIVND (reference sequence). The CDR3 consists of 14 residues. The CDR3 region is CASSGGKGADTQYF. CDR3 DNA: TGTGCCAGTAGTGGAGGGAAGGGAGCAGATACGCAGTATTTT.

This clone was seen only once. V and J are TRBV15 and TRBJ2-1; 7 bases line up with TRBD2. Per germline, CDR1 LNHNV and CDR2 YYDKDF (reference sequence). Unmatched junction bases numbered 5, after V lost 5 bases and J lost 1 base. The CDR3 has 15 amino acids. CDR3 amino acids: CATSGGLVSYNEQFF. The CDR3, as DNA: TGTGCCACCAGCGGAGGACTAGTTTCCTACAATGAGCAGTTCTTC.

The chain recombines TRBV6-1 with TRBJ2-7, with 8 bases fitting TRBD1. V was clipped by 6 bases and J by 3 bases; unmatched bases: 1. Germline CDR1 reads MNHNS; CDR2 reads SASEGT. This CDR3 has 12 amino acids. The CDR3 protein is CASSGQGYEQYF. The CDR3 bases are TGTGCCAGCAGCGGACAGGGCTACGAGCAGTACTTC.

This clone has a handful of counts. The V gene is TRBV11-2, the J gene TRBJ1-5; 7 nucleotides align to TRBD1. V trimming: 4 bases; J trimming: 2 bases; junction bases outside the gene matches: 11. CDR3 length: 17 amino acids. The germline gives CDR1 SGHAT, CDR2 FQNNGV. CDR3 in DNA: TGTGCCAGCAGCTCCAACACGAAAGGGACAGGCAATCAGCCCCAGCATTTT. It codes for CASSSNTKGTGNQPQHF.

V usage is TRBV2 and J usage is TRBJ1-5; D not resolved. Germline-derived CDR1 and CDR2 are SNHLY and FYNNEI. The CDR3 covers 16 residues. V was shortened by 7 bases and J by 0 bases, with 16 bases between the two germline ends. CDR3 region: CASTKTRHHSNQPQHF. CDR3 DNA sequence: TGTGCCAGCACCAAGACGCGACACCATAGCAATCAGCCCCAGCATTTT.

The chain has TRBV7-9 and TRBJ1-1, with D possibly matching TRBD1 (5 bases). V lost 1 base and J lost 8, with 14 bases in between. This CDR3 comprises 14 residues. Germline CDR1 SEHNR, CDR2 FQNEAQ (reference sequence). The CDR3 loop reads CASSLVGGTPEAFF. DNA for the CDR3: TGTGCCAGCAGCTTAGTTGGAGGGACTCCAGAAGCTTTCTTT.

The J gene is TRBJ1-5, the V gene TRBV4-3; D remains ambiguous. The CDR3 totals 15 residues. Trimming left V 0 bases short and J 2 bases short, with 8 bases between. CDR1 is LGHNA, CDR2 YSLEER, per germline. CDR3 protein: CASSQEFVGNQPQHF. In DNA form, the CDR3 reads TGCGCCAGCAGCCAAGAATTCGTAGGCAATCAGCCCCAGCATTTT.

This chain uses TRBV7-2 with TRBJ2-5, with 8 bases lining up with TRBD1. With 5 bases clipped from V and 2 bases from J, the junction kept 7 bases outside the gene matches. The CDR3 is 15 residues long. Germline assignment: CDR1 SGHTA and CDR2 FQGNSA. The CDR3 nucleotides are TGTGCCAGCAGCCTACAGGGGGTAGCGCAAGAGACCCAGTACTTC. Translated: CASSLQGVAQETQYF.

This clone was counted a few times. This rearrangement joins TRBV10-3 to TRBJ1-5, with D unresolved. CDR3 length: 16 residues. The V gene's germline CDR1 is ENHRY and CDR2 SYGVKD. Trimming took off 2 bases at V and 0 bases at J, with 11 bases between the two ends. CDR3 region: CAISEPDFYSNQPQHF. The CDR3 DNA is TGTGCCATCAGTGAGCCCGACTTTTATAGCAATCAGCCCCAGCATTTT.

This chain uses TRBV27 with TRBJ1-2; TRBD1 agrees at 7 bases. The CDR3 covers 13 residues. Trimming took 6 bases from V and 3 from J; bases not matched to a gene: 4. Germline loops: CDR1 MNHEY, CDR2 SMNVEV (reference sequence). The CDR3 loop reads CASSGQAYYGYTF. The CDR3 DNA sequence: TGTGCCAGCAGCGGACAGGCTTACTATGGCTACACCTTC.

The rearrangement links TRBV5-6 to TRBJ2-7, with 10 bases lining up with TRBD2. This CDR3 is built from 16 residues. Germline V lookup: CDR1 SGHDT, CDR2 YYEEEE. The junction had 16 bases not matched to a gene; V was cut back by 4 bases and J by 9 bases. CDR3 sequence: CASSGGIAGGVFVQYF. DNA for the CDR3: TGTGCCAGCAGCGGTGGGATAGCGGGAGGTGTTTTTGTGCAGTACTTC. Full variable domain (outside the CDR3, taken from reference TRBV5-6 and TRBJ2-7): DAGVTQSPTHLIKTRGQQVTLRCSPKSGHDTVSWYQQALGQGPQFIFQYYEEEERQRGNFPDRFSGHQFPNYSSELNVNALLLGDSALYLCASSGGIAGGVFVQYFGPGTRLTVT.

This CDR3 reads CASRREPSYEQYF. CDR3 coding DNA: TGCGCCAGCAGAAGGGAGCCTTCCTACGAGCAGTACTTC. The V and J genes are TRBV5-1 and TRBJ2-7; D possibly corresponds to TRBD2 (5 bases). V lost 5 bases and J 1 base, leaving 10 bases between the germline ends. The germline CDR1 and CDR2 sequences are SGHRS and YFSETQ. The CDR3 spans 13 residues. The full variable domain, in which reference TRBV5-1 and TRBJ2-7 provide the parts outside the CDR3, is KAGVTQTPRYLIKTRGQQVTLSCSPISGHRSVSWYQQTPGQGLQFLFEYFSETQRNKGNFPGRFSGRQFSNSRSEMNVSTLELGDSALYLCASRREPSYEQYFGPGTRLTVT.

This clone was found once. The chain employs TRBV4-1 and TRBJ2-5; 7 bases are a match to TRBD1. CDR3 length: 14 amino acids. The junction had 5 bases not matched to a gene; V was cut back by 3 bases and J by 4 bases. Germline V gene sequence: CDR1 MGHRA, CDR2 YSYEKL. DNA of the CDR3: TGCGCCAGCAGCCACACGGGACAGCGAGAGACCCAGTACTTC. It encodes CASSHTGQRETQYF.